These 20 T cell receptor beta chains came from one sample sequenced in a study of OX40 agonist ivuxolimab in advanced cancers. Assay used: immunoSEQ multiplex PCR; TCRdb lists only in-frame clones, some missing. Of roughly 48,000 clones listed, 70% to 90% were seen once; the top ten hold roughly 6.7%. The sequencing here drew on CD4+ or CD8+ T cells sorted from blood, taken in a trial of the OX40 agonist ivuxolimab. These receptor sequences come from an adult with an advanced solid tumor such as melanoma, head and neck, liver or kidney cancer.

The gene calls are TRBV19 and TRBJ2-2; 8 nucleotides align to TRBD1. This CDR3 contains 14 residues. V was pared by 9 bases and J by 5 bases, with 8 bases of the junction left unmatched. The germline CDR1 and CDR2 sequences are LNHDA and SQIVND (reference sequence). CDR3 coding DNA: TGTGCCAGCCGGACAGGGCGAGTTACCGGGGAGCTGTTTTTT. As protein: CASRTGRVTGELFF.

This chain connects TRBV20-1 to TRBJ1-3, with D unresolved. The length of the CDR3 is 11 residues. Germline CDR1 DFQATT, CDR2 SNEGSKA (reference sequence). Trimming removed 6 bases from V and 4 bases from J, with 7 bases in between. The CDR3 here is CSALTGNTIYF. Written as DNA, the CDR3 is TGCAGTGCACTCACAGGAAACACCATATATTTT.

The J gene is TRBJ1-3, the V gene TRBV6-1; maybe TRBD1 (5 bases). This CDR3 is built from 14 residues. The V end was cut by 6 bases, the J end by 4 bases, with 13 bases between. Germline CDR1 is MNHNS and CDR2 is SASEGT. The CDR3 loop reads CASRGGLLGNTIYF. DNA for the CDR3: TGTGCCAGCAGGGGGGGATTACTCGGAAACACCATATATTTT.

The chain combines TRBV11-3 with TRBJ1-1; perhaps TRBD1 as D (6 bases). CDR1 is SGHNT, CDR2 YENEEA, per germline. With 4 bases removed from V and 0 bases from J, the gap between germline ends came to 18 bases. The CDR3 runs 17 residues. The DNA of the CDR3 is TGTGCCAGCAGCTCATCGAGCGGGGGGCAGATGAACACTGAAGCTTTCTTT. It specifies CASSSSSGGQMNTEAFF. The full variable domain, its missing parts supplied by reference TRBV11-3 and TRBJ1-1, is EAGVVQSPRYKIIEKKQPVAFWCNPISGHNTLYWYLQNLGQGPELLIRYENEEAVDDSQLPKDRFSAERLKGVDSTLKIQPAELGDSAVYLCASSSSSGGQMNTEAFFGQGTRLTVV.

This chain uses TRBV2 with TRBJ1-4, with 9 bases identical to TRBD1. The CDR3 is 15 amino acids. V was clipped by 8 bases and J by 8 bases; unmatched bases: 12. Looked up from germline, CDR1 is SNHLY and CDR2 is FYNNEI. This CDR3 reads CASAPDGTGWEKLFF. In DNA form, the CDR3 reads TGTGCCAGCGCTCCAGACGGGACAGGGTGGGAAAAACTGTTTTTT.

The J gene is TRBJ1-6, the V gene TRBV14, with D possibly TRBD1 on 5 matching bases. The CDR3 consists of 13 residues. Germline-derived CDR1 and CDR2 are SGHDN and FVKESK. The V end was cut by 5 bases, the J end by 10 bases, with 12 bases between. The CDR3 is CASSARRDSPLHF. CDR3 nucleotides: TGTGCCAGCAGCGCAAGGAGGGACTCACCCCTCCACTTT.

In this sample, this clone turned up once. CDR3: CSVEEPAGYLTDTQYF. As DNA, the CDR3 is TGCAGCGTTGAAGAACCCGCTGGCTACCTCACAGATACGCAGTATTTT. The V call is TRBV29-1, the J call TRBJ2-3; D unclear. This CDR3 contains 16 residues. Germline-derived CDR1 and CDR2 are SQVTM and ANQGSEA. V was pared by 0 bases and J by 2 bases, with 15 bases between.

J is TRBJ1-4 and V is TRBV5-6; 10 bases line up with TRBD1. J was trimmed by 7 bases and V by 4 bases; bases with no gene match: 7. Germline assignment: CDR1 SGHDT and CDR2 YYEEEE. The CDR3 is 15 residues long. CDR3 nucleotide sequence: TGTGCCAGCAGCACCAGACAGGGGGCTTTTGAAAAACTGTTTTTT. Translated: CASSTRQGAFEKLFF.

CDR3 DNA: TGTGCCAGCAGTTTGGGGGGACCCACTGAAGCTTTCTTT. It yields the protein CASSLGGPTEAFF. V and J are TRBV28 and TRBJ1-1, with D perhaps matching TRBD1 (5 bases). Germline CDR1 and CDR2: MDHEN and SYDVKM. This CDR3 has 13 residues. Trimming stripped 3 bases from V and 4 bases from J, with 9 bases between.

The gene calls are TRBV7-9 and TRBJ2-5; 9 bases agree with TRBD2. The germline gives CDR1 SEHNR, CDR2 FQNEAQ (reference sequence). Trimming cost V 4 bases and J 0 bases; bases outside gene matches: 12. The CDR3 is 18 residues long. CDR3 sequence reads: CASSSTSSSGVHQETQYF. The CDR3 DNA reads TGTGCCAGCAGCTCAACAAGCTCTAGCGGGGTACACCAAGAGACCCAGTACTTC.

The chain joins TRBV4-1 to TRBJ1-3, with 7 bases that match TRBD1. CDR1 and CDR2 from the germline V gene are MGHRA and YSYEKL. Trimming took 1 base from V and 4 from J; bases not matched to a gene: 7. This CDR3 has 16 residues. CDR3 DNA: TGCGCCAGCAGCCAAGTAAAAGGAGGGGGCGGAAACACCATATATTTT. Translating it yields CASSQVKGGGGNTIYF.

The V call is TRBV7-6, the J call TRBJ2-2; tentative D call: TRBD1 (6 bases). V lost 0 bases and J 2 bases, leaving 10 bases between the germline ends. The germline gives CDR1 SGHVS, CDR2 FNYEAQ. The CDR3 contains 16 residues. As DNA, the CDR3 is TGTGCCAGCAGCTTAGCGAACAGGGTAAACACCGGGGAGCTGTTTTTT. Translated: CASSLANRVNTGELFF.

The V gene is TRBV12-5, the J gene TRBJ2-1; D remains unclear. Trimming stripped 2 bases from V and 11 bases from J, with 10 bases between. The CDR3 runs 12 residues. Per germline, CDR1 LGHNT and CDR2 FRNRAP. The CDR3 region is CASGLPRNQQFF. CDR3 sequence (DNA): TGTGCTAGTGGTTTGCCTCGGAATCAGCAGTTCTTC. Filled out from reference TRBV12-5 and TRBJ2-1, the complete variable domain reads DARVTQTPRHKVTEMGQEVTMRCQPILGHNTVFWYRQTMMQGLELLAYFRNRAPLDDSGMPKDRFSAEMPDATLATLKIQPSEPRDSAVYFCASGLPRNQQFFGPGTRLTVL.

V usage is TRBV2 and J usage is TRBJ2-3; D perhaps matches TRBD2 (5 bases). V gave up 0 bases and J gave up 3 bases, with 13 bases separating them. The CDR3 has 16 residues. The germline CDR1 and CDR2 sequences are SNHLY and FYNNEI. Written as DNA, the CDR3 is TGTGCCAGCAGTGAAGCGGAAACTAGAGGAACAGATACGCAGTATTTT. It encodes CASSEAETRGTDTQYF.

The chain employs TRBV6-5 and TRBJ1-6, with D perhaps matching TRBD1 (5 bases). Germline V gene sequence: CDR1 MNHEY, CDR2 SVGAGI. This CDR3 comprises 16 residues. The ends were cut back, 0 bases at V and 9 bases at J, with 15 bases in the middle. In DNA, the CDR3 is TGTGCCAGCAGTTACTCGGGGGAAGTTAAAGGTTCACCCCTCCACTTT. Amino acid sequence: CASSYSGEVKGSPLHF.

This clone was recorded once. This chain joins TRBV7-8 and TRBJ2-3; D not resolved. The CDR3 extends over 14 amino acids. The germline V gene encodes CDR1 SGHVS and CDR2 FQNEAQ. V lost 1 base, J lost 2 bases, and 7 bases lay in between. The CDR3 spells CASSLDVPTDTQYF. In DNA form, the CDR3 reads TGTGCCAGCAGCTTAGACGTCCCCACAGATACGCAGTATTTT.

This chain connects TRBV10-2 to TRBJ1-2; D not resolved. CDR1 and CDR2 from the germline V gene are WSHSY and SAAADI. The CDR3 loop spans 12 amino acids. Deletions cut 4 bases from V and 8 bases from J, with 11 bases between. The CDR3 region is CASSAGLRGYTF. CDR3 DNA: TGCGCCAGCAGTGCAGGTCTTAGGGGCTACACCTTC.

J is TRBJ2-2 and V is TRBV6-5; D perhaps matches TRBD1 (6 bases). In germline, CDR1 is MNHEY, CDR2 SVGAGI. With 6 bases removed from V and 6 bases from J, the gap between germline ends came to 14 bases. There are 14 residues in the CDR3. DNA for the CDR3: TGTGCCAGCAGCAAACAGGGAGTCGCCGGGGAGCTGTTTTTT. Translation gives CASSKQGVAGELFF.

This clone was observed once. This chain uses TRBV18 with TRBJ1-1; TRBD1 matches at 9 bases. Germline values: CDR1 KGHSH, CDR2 LQKENI. V lost 3 bases to trimming and J lost 2 bases; unmatched junction nucleotides: 10. This CDR3 region has 17 residues. The CDR3 spells CASSPGTGMIGNTEAFF. The DNA of the CDR3 is TGTGCCAGCTCACCGGGGACAGGGATGATAGGAAACACTGAAGCTTTCTTT.

The V gene is TRBV19, the J gene TRBJ1-1; no definite D call. CDR1 LNHDA and CDR2 SQIVND come from the germline V gene (reference sequence). Between the trimmed V and J ends, which lost 3 bases and 1 base, there was a span of 9 bases. CDR3 size: 14 residues. The CDR3 nucleotides read TGTGCCAGTAGTATCTTTGAGGAGAACACTGAAGCTTTCTTT. Translated: CASSIFEENTEAFF.